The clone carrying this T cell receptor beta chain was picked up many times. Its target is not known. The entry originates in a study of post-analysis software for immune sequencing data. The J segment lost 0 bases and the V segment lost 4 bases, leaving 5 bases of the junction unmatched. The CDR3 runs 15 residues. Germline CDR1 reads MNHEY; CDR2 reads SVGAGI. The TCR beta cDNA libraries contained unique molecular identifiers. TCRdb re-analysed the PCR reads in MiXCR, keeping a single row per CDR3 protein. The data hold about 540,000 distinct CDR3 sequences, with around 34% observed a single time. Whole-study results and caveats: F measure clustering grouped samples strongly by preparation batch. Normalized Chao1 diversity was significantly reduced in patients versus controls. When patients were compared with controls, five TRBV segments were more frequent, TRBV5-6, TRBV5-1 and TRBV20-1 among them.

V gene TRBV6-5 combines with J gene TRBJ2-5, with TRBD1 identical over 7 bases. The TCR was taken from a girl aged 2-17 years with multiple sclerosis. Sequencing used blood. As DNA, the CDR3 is TGTGCCAGCAGTTCCGCCGGGACAGACCAAGAGACCCAGTACTTC. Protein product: CASSSAGTDQETQYF.